This entry concerns a single T cell receptor (beta chain). Antigen unknown. Genomic DNA belonging to each subset was distributed in equal measure over several immunoSEQ plates. Produced via immunoSEQ multiplex PCR; TCRdb's table is partial and in-frame only. This sample has approximately 530,000 clones, with 95% to 96% found just once. Donors were healthy HIV-negative adults without recent acute infections or vaccinations. CDR3 length: 14 amino acids. Trimming pared 7 bases from V and 4 bases from J, leaving 16 bases between. Germline loops: CDR1 SQVTM, CDR2 ANQGSEA. These data originate in a study of shared clonotypes between healthy human individuals. Study information: Samples came from a couple of female and a few male donors aged 18 to 49.

Study-level findings and limits: Having only a few donors restricted how much genetic and exposure-history diversity was captured.

This chain connects TRBV29-1 to TRBJ2-2, with D possibly matching TRBD1 (5 bases). Sequencing was done on a sample of naive CD4+ T cells sorted from blood. Subset denoted: CD45RA+ positively selected. This TCR was recovered from a woman aged 30 to 39 in good health. CDR3 in DNA: TGCAGCGGACGTTCACAGGAGCGCACCGGGGAGCTGTTTTTT. This encodes CSGRSQERTGELFF.